This T cell receptor (beta chain) was sequenced during a study of Ad26.COV2.S vaccination and SARS-CoV-2 variants. Overall study: Enrolled in COV1001, the donor was in the Ad26.COV2.S trial arm, which received the vaccine.

After removal of 4 bases from V and 4 bases from J, the junction contained 7 bases not matched to a gene. The CDR3 is 15 residues long. Germline V gives CDR1 SGHRS, CDR2 YFSETQ. Of note for this clone: Its antigen is still unknown.

This sample's treatment: approximately 18 received Ad26.COV2.S at low or high dose, single or two shots; about 5 received placebo; per-sample allocation not given. After the first vaccine or placebo injection, samples were drawn on day 63. Study outcomes and limitations: After vaccination, reports described spike-specific CD8+ and CD4+ T cell responses as showing substantial breadth.

Some clones are missing from TCRdb's copy, which holds only in-frame ones; the method was immunoSEQ multiplex PCR. The sample holds hundreds of thousands of clones, roughly 90% seen once. The chain couples TRBV5-1 to TRBJ1-4, with 7 nucleotides matching TRBD1. This sample comprised peripheral blood, obtained in a trial of Ad26.COV2.S vaccine versus placebo. The TCR sequence derives from a person between 18 and 60 years old who received the Ad26.COV2.S COVID-19 vaccine or a placebo. The CDR3 DNA sequence: TGCGCCAGCAGCGATCCGGGACAGCATAATGAAAAACTGTTTTTT. This gives the protein CASSDPGQHNEKLFF.